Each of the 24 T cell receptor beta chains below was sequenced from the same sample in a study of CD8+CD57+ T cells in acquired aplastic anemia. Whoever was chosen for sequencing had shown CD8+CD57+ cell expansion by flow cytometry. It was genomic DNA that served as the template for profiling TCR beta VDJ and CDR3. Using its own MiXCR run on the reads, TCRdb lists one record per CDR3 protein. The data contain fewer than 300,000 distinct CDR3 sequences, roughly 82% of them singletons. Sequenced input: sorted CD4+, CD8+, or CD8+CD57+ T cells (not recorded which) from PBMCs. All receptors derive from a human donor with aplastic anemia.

This chain's CDR3 is CASRGGSGAYEQYF. The CDR3 region has the DNA TGTGCCAGCAGAGGGGGTAGCGGGGCCTACGAGCAGTACTTC. The chain has TRBV5-5 and TRBJ2-7; 8 bases match TRBD2. The CDR3 has 14 amino acids. Germline V gene sequence: CDR1 SGHKS, CDR2 YYEKEE (reference sequence). The V segment lost 5 bases and the J segment 2 bases; nucleotides outside the gene matches: 6.

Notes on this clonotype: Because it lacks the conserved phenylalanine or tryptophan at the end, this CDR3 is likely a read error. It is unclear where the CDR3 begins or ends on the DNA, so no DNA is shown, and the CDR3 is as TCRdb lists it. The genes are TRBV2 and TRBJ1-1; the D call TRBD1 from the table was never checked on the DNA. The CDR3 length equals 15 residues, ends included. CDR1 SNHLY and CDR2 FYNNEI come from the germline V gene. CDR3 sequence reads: CASGVGGTETPYFVL.

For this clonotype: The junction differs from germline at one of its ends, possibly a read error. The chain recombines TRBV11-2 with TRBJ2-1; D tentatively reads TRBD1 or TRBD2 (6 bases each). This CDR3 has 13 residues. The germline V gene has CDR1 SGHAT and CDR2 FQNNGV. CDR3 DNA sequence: TGTGCCAGCAGCCGGGGAGGAGGGGGAAGTCTGTCCTTC. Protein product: CASSRGGGGSLSF.

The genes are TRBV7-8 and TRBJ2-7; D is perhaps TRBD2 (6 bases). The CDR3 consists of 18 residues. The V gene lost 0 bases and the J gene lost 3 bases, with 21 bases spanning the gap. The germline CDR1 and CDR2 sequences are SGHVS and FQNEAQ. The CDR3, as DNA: TGTGCCAGCAGCTTAGCGGGAGGCCCGAAAACGCTGTACTACGAGCAGTACGTC. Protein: CASSLAGGPKTLYYEQYV.

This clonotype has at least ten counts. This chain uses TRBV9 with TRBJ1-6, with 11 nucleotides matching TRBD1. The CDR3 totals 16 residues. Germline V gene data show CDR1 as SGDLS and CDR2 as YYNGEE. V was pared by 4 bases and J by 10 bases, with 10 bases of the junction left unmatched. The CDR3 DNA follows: TGTGCCAGCAGCCCCAAGGACAGGGGGCTACAATCACCCCTCCACTTT. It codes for CASSPKDRGLQSPLHF.

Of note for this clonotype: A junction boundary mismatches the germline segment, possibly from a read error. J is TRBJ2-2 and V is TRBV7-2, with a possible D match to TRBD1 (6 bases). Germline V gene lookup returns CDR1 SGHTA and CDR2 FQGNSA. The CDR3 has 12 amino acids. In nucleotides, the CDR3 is TGTGCCAGCAGCTTAGCACCAGGGGACGAGACTTTT. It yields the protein CASSLAPGDETF.

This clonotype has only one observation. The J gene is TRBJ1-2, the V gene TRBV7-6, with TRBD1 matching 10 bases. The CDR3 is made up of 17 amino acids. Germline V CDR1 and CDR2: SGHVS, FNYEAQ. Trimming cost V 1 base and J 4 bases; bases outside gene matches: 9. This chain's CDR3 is CASSLVGTGDLGYGYTF. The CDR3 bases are TGTGCCAGCAGCTTAGTAGGGACAGGGGATTTGGGCTATGGCTACACCTTC. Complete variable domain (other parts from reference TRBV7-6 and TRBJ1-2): GAGVSQSPRYKVTKRGQDVALRCDPISGHVSLYWYRQALGQGPEFLTYFNYEAQQDKSGLPNDRFSAERPEGSISTLTIQRTEQRDSAMYRCASSLVGTGDLGYGYTFGSGTRLTVV.

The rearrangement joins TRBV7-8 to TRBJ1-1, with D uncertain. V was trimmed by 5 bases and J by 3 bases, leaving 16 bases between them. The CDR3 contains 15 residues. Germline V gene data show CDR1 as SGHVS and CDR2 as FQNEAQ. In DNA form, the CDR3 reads TGTGCCAGCAGCGTAGGGCTAACAGCGGACACTGAAGCTTTCTTT. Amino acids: CASSVGLTADTEAFF.

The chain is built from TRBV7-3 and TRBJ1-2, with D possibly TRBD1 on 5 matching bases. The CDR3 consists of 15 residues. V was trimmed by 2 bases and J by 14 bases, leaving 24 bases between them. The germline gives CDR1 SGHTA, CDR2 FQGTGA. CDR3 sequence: CASSLQGNEEFVGTF. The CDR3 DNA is TGTGCCAGCAGCTTACAGGGTAATGAGGAGTTTGTCGGGACCTTC.

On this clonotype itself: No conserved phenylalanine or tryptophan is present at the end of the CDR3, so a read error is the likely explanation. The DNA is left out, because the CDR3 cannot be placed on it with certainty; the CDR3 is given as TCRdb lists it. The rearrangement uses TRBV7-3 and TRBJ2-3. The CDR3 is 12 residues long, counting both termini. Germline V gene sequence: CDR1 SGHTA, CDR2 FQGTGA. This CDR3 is CASSFGSDAPSL.

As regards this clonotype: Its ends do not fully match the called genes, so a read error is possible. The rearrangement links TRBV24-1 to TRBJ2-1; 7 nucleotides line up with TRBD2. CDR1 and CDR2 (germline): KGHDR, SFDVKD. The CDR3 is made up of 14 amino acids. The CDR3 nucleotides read TGTGCCACCGGGAATAGCGGGCGTAGGGATGAGCAGTTATTC. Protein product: CATGNSGRRDEQLF.

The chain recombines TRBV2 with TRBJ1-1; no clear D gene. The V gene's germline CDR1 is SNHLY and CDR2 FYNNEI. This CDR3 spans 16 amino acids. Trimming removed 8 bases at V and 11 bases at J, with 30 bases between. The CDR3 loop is CASGDAPVVLQYDAFF. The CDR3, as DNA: TGTGCCAGCGGAGACGCTCCCGTCGTCTTGCAGTATGATGCTTTCTTT. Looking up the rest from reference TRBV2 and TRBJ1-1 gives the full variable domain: EPEVTQTPSHQVTQMGQEVILRCVPISNHLYFYWYRQILGQKVEFLVSFYNNEISEKSEIFDDQFSVERPDGSNFTLKIRSTKLEDSAMYFCASGDAPVVLQYDAFFGQGTRLTVV.

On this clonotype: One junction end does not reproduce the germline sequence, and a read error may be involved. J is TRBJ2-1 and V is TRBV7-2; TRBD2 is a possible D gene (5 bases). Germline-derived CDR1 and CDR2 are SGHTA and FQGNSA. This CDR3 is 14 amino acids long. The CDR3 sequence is CASRPTSVYEERYF. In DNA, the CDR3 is TGTGCCAGCAGACCGACGTCGGTCTACGAGGAGCGGTACTTC.

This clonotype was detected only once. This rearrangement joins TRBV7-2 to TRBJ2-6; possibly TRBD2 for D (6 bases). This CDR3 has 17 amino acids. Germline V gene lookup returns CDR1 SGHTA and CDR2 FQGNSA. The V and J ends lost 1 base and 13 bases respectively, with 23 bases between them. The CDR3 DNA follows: TGTGCCAGCAGCTTAGGGGGAGTCCCCTATGCGGACTATGTCCTGACTTTC. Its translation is CASSLGGVPYADYVLTF.

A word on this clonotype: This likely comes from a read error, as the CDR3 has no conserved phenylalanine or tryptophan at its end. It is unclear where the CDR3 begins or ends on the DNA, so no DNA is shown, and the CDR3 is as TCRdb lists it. The chain's CDR3 is CASSVGEGGNVH. This chain uses TRBV9 with TRBJ2-3; the table's TRBD2 call for D was not verified on the DNA. The CDR3 is 12 residues long, ends included. The germline CDR1 and CDR2 sequences are SGDLS and YYNGEE.

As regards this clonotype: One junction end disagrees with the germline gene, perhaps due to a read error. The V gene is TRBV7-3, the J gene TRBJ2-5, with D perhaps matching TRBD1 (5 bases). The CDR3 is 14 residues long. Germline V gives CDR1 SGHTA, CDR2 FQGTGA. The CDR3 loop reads CASSLGGTGANVLF. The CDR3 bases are TGTGCCAGCAGCTTAGGTGGAACTGGGGCCAACGTCCTGTTC.

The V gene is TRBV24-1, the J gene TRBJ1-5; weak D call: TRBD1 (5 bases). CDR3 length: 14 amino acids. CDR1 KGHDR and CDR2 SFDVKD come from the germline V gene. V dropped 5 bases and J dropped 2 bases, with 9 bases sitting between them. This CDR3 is CATSGQGGNQPQHF. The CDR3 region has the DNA TGTGCCACCAGTGGGCAGGGTGGCAATCAGCCCCAGCATTTT.

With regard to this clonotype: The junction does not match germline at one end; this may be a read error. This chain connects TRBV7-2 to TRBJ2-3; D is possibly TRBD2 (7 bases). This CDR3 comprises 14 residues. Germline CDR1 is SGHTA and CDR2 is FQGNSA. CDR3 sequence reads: CASSLGGGPDRQYF. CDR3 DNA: TGTGCCAGCAGCCTAGGGGGGGGTCCCGATAGGCAGTATTTT. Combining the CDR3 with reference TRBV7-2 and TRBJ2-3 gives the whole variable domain GAGVSQSPSNKVTEKGKDVELRCDPISGHTALYWYRQSLGQGLEFLIYFQGNSAPDKSGLPSDRFSAERTGGSVSTLTIQRTQQEDSAVYLCASSLGGGPDRQYFGPGTRLTVL.

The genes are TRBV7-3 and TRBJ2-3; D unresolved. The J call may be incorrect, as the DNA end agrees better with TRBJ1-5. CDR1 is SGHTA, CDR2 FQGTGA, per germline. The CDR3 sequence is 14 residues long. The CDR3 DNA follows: TGTGCCAGCAGCCCAGCGGGAGTACAATTCACGCAGCATTTT. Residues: CASSPAGVQFTQHF.

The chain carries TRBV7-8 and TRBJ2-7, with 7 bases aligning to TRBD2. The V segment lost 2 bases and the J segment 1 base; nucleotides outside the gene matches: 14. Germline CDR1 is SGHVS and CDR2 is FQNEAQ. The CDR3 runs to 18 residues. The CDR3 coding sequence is TGTGCCAGCAGCTTACATCCAGGCGGGACTACCCTTTCCTACGAGCAGTACGTC. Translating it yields CASSLHPGGTTLSYEQYV.

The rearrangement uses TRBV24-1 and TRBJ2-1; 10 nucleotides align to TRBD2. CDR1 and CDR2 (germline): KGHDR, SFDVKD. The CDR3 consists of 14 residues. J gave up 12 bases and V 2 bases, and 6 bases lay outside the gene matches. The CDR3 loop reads CATSDYQREGRQFF. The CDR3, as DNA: TGTGCCACCAGTGATTATCAGCGGGAGGGCCGGCAGTTCTTC.

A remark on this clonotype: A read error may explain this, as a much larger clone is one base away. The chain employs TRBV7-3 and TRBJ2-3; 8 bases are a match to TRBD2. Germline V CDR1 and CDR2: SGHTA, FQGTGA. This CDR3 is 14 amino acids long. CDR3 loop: CASSPAGGPDTKYF. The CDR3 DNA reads TGTGCCAGCAGCCCCGCGGGAGGTCCCGATACGAAGTATTTT. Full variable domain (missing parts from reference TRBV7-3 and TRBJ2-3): GAGVSQTPSNKVTEKGKYVELRCDPISGHTALYWYRQSLGQGPEFLIYFQGTGAADDSGLPNDRFFAVRPEGSVSTLKIQRTERGDSAVYLCASSPAGGPDTKYFGPGTRLTVL.

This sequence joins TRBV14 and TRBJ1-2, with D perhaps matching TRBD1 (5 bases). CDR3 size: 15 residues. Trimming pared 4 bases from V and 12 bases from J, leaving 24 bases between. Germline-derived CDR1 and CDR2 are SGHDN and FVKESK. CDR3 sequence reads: CASSLARTGANGHTF. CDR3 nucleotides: TGTGCCAGCAGCCTGGCCAGAACCGGGGCCAACGGCCACACCTTC.

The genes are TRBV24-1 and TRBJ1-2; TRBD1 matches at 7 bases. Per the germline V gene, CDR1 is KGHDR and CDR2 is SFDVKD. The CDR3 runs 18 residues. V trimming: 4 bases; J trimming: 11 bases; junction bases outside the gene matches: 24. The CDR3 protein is CATSDKETGVGENYMYTF. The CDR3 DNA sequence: TGTGCCACCAGTGACAAGGAAACAGGGGTCGGAGAGAACTATATGTACACCTTC.